The sequence of this TCR beta chain was determined in a study of identical twins. Findings and limits, study-wide: Whereas memory repertoires showed no such difference, abundant cord blood beta clonotypes carried fewer insertions. Twin pairs had excess sharing that was weaker in beta out-of-frame sequences.

TCRdb analysed the 5' RACE reads with MiXCR anew, one entry per CDR3 protein. The sample lists roughly 250,000 distinct CDR3 sequences, about 14% seen once, with approximately 9.3% in the top ten. This clonotype was seen at least ten times. No antigen is known for it. The CDR3 has 13 residues. The V and J ends lost 4 bases and 6 bases respectively, with 15 bases between them. The germline gives CDR1 SQVTM, CDR2 ANQGSEA. The chain joins TRBV29-1 to TRBJ1-2, with a possible D match to TRBD1 (6 bases). This TCR was recovered from a woman aged 18-35 years in good health. The sample consisted of memory (CD45RO+) T cells sorted from blood. CDR3 sequence: CSVGAGVRDGYTF. The CDR3 nucleotides read TGCAGCGTTGGGGCAGGGGTTCGGGATGGCTACACCTTC.